This T cell receptor (beta chain) appears in the sequencing data of a study of T-cell reconstitution after alpha-beta-depleted transplantation in children. Trimming stripped 3 bases from V and 3 bases from J, with 9 bases between. There are 14 residues in the CDR3. Unique molecular identifiers were incorporated when the TCRbeta library was constructed. TCRdb re-analysed the PCR reads in MiXCR, keeping a single row per CDR3 protein. The data contain some 240,000 distinct CDR3 sequences, approximately 12% of them singletons. This clonotype was observed at least ten times. The receptor was isolated from a human donor who donated a stem cell graft to a child with acute lymphoblastic leukemia. Source: PBMCs from the stem cell graft donor, taken from the stem cell graft. The chain is built from TRBV12-3 or TRBV12-4 and TRBJ1-5, with no clear D. CDR3: CASSFSQDNQPQHF. The CDR3 nucleotides read TGTGCCAGCAGTTTTTCACAAGACAATCAGCCCCAGCATTTT.